This T cell receptor (beta chain) is drawn from a study of blood T cell repertoires in COVID-19. On the study more broadly: PBMCs, B-cell-depleted T cells, or T cells provided the cDNA or gDNA that made up the material.

Participants were placed into cohorts based on the clinical history they reported. Sequencing used immunoSEQ multiplex PCR; TCRdb keeps in-frame clones, though not all of them. Among a few hundred thousand clones listed, 75% to 90% were seen once. Sequencing input: PBMCs or T cells enriched from blood (not recorded which). The TCR was taken from a man aged 18 to 29 who had recovered from COVID-19.

CDR3: CAWSPSYRGNTEAFF. In nucleotides, the CDR3 is TGTGCCTGGAGTCCATCGTACAGGGGGAACACTGAAGCTTTCTTT. The rearrangement joins TRBV30 to TRBJ1-1; 7 bases agree with TRBD1. The CDR3 runs 15 residues. Germline V gene data show CDR1 as GTSNPN and CDR2 as SVGIG (reference sequence). With 2 bases clipped from V and 1 base from J, the junction kept 7 bases outside the gene matches.